This entry lists 28 T cell receptor beta chains sequenced from one sample in a study of blood T cell repertoires in COVID-19. The protocol was immunoSEQ multiplex PCR, while the TCRdb copy is restricted to in-frame clones and leaves out a portion. Of more than 85,000 clones in the sample, 85% to 90% were seen once. Material for sequencing was peripheral blood. The source of these receptors is a man in his fifties with acute or convalescent COVID-19.

The chain recombines TRBV2 with TRBJ2-7; a possible D gene is TRBD2 (5 bases). Looked up from germline, CDR1 is SNHLY and CDR2 is FYNNEI. Trimming stripped 11 bases from V and 2 bases from J, with 10 bases between. This CDR3 has 11 amino acids. The DNA of the CDR3 is TGTGCCGGAAGGACTGCCTACGAGCAGTACTTC. Residues: CAGRTAYEQYF.

The chain has TRBV19 and TRBJ1-1; D may be TRBD1 (5 bases). V was cut by 4 bases and J by 3 bases, with 9 bases left in between. The CDR3 totals 13 residues. Per the germline V gene, CDR1 is LNHDA and CDR2 is SQIVND (reference sequence). This CDR3 is CASSRQGYTEAFF. The CDR3 bases are TGTGCCAGTAGTAGGCAGGGTTACACTGAAGCTTTCTTT.

The table lists this clone with a few counts. The chain is built from TRBV19 and TRBJ2-7; D ambiguous. This CDR3 is built from 13 residues. The V gene lost 5 bases and the J gene lost 5 bases, with 13 bases spanning the gap. Germline lookup yields CDR1 LNHDA and CDR2 SQIVND (reference sequence). This CDR3 is CASSVGMRNEQYF. The CDR3 DNA is TGTGCCAGTAGTGTTGGCATGAGGAACGAGCAGTACTTC.

CDR3 in amino acids: CASSDSCGVSYNEQFF. In nucleotides, the CDR3 is TGTGCCAGCAGTGACTCGTGCGGGGTCTCCTACAATGAGCAGTTCTTC. J is TRBJ2-1 and V is TRBV6-4; possibly TRBD2 for D (6 bases). Germline CDR1 reads MRHNA; CDR2 reads SNTAGT. The V and J ends lost 0 bases and 0 bases respectively, with 9 bases between them. The length of the CDR3 is 16 residues.

V usage is TRBV6-1 and J usage is TRBJ1-5; D gene unclear. Germline V gene sequence: CDR1 MNHNS, CDR2 SASEGT. This CDR3 has 14 amino acids. The V end was cut by 2 bases, the J end by 1 base, with 6 bases between. The CDR3 DNA is TGTGCCAGCAGTGAATCGGGAAGCAATCAGCCCCAGCATTTT. This encodes CASSESGSNQPQHF.

This clone has only one observation. The rearrangement links TRBV9 to TRBJ1-4; D is perhaps TRBD1 (5 bases). Germline CDR1 SGDLS, CDR2 YYNGEE. V was clipped by 1 base and J by 3 bases, with 10 bases between them. The CDR3 is 15 amino acids. CDR3 bases: TGTGCCAGCAGCGTACAGGGTGAAGCTAATGAAAAACTGTTTTTT. This encodes CASSVQGEANEKLFF.

This clone has only a few counts. The genes are TRBV5-6 and TRBJ2-7, with a tentative D call TRBD1 (5 bases). V was shortened by 7 bases and J by 3 bases, with 14 bases between the two germline ends. The CDR3 extends over 13 amino acids. Germline values: CDR1 SGHDT, CDR2 YYEEEE. As DNA, the CDR3 is TGTGCCAGCGGGTGGCAGGGCAGCTACGAGCAGTACTTC. Translation gives CASGWQGSYEQYF.

The chain couples TRBV12-3 or TRBV12-4 to TRBJ1-5, with D possibly matching TRBD1 (6 bases). The ends were cut back, 3 bases at V and 5 bases at J, with 8 bases in the middle. CDR3 length: 13 amino acids. The CDR3 DNA reads TGTGCCAGCAGTTTGGGGGCGGATCAGCCCCAGCATTTT. Translated: CASSLGADQPQHF.

This rearrangement joins TRBV19 to TRBJ1-2; 10 bases are a match to TRBD1. CDR3 length equals 15 residues. Germline CDR1 is LNHDA and CDR2 is SQIVND (reference sequence). Losses at the gene ends were 6 bases for V and 5 bases for J; bases not matched to a gene: 9. The CDR3 sequence is CASSSWDRGSYGYTF. Here the CDR3 DNA reads TGTGCCAGTAGCTCTTGGGACAGGGGATCGTATGGCTACACCTTC.

The chain recombines TRBV5-1 with TRBJ1-2; D might be TRBD1 (5 bases). Trimming took 4 bases from V and 2 from J, leaving 18 bases between them. Per the germline V gene, CDR1 is SGHRS and CDR2 is YFSETQ. This CDR3 spans 16 amino acids. CDR3 bases: TGCGCCAGCAGCCCATATGCTCGGAGGGGCAACTATGGCTACACCTTC. Its protein product is CASSPYARRGNYGYTF.

V and J are TRBV30 and TRBJ2-7; perhaps TRBD1 as D (6 bases). Trimming left V 8 bases short and J 6 bases short, with 17 bases between. The CDR3 is 12 residues long. Germline lookup yields CDR1 GTSNPN and CDR2 SVGIG (reference sequence). CDR3 DNA: TGTGCCAGCAACAGGGATCGCAGCGAGCAGTACTTC. As protein: CASNRDRSEQYF.

Here the CDR3 DNA reads TGTGCCAGCAGCTTAGGGCGGCAGGGGGACACTGAAGCTTTCTTT. Encoded protein: CASSLGRQGDTEAFF. The chain has TRBV7-8 and TRBJ1-1; 7 nucleotides align to TRBD1. Germline values: CDR1 SGHVS, CDR2 FQNEAQ. This CDR3 spans 15 amino acids. V trimming: 1 base; J trimming: 3 bases; junction bases outside the gene matches: 5. Together with reference TRBV7-8 and TRBJ1-1, the CDR3 gives the full variable domain: GAGVSQSPRYKVAKRGQDVALRCDPISGHVSLFWYQQALGQGPEFLTYFQNEAQLDKSGLPSDRFFAERPEGSVSTLKIQRTQQEDSAVYLCASSLGRQGDTEAFFGQGTRLTVV.

J is TRBJ1-6 and V is TRBV12-3 or TRBV12-4, with 10 bases aligning to TRBD1. V was clipped by 6 bases and J by 8 bases; unmatched bases: 1. The CDR3 has 13 amino acids. The CDR3, as DNA: TGTGCCAGCAGCGGACAGGGGGATTCACCCCTCCACTTT. As protein: CASSGQGDSPLHF.

V and J are TRBV7-2 and TRBJ2-2; D is unclear. The V and J ends lost 5 bases and 0 bases respectively, with 10 bases between them. Germline CDR1 reads SGHTA; CDR2 reads FQGNSA. CDR3 length: 15 residues. The CDR3 DNA is TGTGCCAGCAGCCCCAGAGGCCCGAACACCGGGGAGCTGTTTTTT. Protein sequence: CASSPRGPNTGELFF. The whole variable domain, filled in from reference TRBV7-2 and TRBJ2-2, reads GAGVSQSPSNKVTEKGKDVELRCDPISGHTALYWYRQSLGQGLEFLIYFQGNSAPDKSGLPSDRFSAERTGGSVSTLTIQRTQQEDSAVYLCASSPRGPNTGELFFGEGSRLTVL.

The rearrangement uses TRBV12-5 and TRBJ1-5, with TRBD1 matching 9 bases. The CDR3 extends over 14 amino acids. From germline, CDR1 is LGHNT and CDR2 FRNRAP. V shed 5 bases and J 6 bases; nucleotides not matched to a gene: 5. CDR3 sequence: CASGRQGVSQPQHF. CDR3 bases: TGTGCTAGTGGTCGACAGGGGGTTAGTCAGCCCCAGCATTTT.

The V call is TRBV27, the J call TRBJ2-1; D uncertain. This CDR3 contains 14 residues. Germline V gene data show CDR1 as MNHEY and CDR2 as SMNVEV (reference sequence). Between the trimmed V and J ends, which lost 4 bases and 5 bases, there was a span of 12 bases. CDR3 amino acids: CASSWSGIHNEQFF. CDR3 sequence (DNA): TGTGCCAGCAGTTGGAGTGGTATCCACAATGAGCAGTTCTTC.

CDR3 amino acids: CASSKGTSGRNYQETQYF. The CDR3 region has the DNA TGTGCCAGTAGTAAAGGGACTAGCGGGAGGAACTACCAAGAGACCCAGTACTTC. The V and J genes are TRBV19 and TRBJ2-5; 15 nucleotides match TRBD2. This CDR3 has 18 amino acids. V shed 4 bases, J shed 0 bases, and the junction held 6 bases outside the gene matches. The V gene's germline CDR1 is LNHDA and CDR2 SQIVND (reference sequence).

The V gene is TRBV27, the J gene TRBJ1-1; 7 nucleotides match TRBD1. V shed 7 bases, J shed 1 base, and the junction held 6 bases outside the gene matches. The germline V gene encodes CDR1 MNHEY and CDR2 SMNVEV (reference sequence). There are 14 residues in the CDR3. The chain's CDR3 is CASTPRDRNTEAFF. The CDR3 nucleotides are TGTGCCAGCACCCCCCGGGACAGGAACACTGAAGCTTTCTTT.

This chain joins TRBV19 and TRBJ2-1, with TRBD2 matching over 7 bases. Per the germline V gene, CDR1 is LNHDA and CDR2 is SQIVND (reference sequence). CDR3 length equals 14 residues. After removal of 9 bases from V and 3 bases from J, the junction contained 8 bases not matched to a gene. The CDR3: CASAPRDYYNEQFF. Written as DNA, the CDR3 is TGTGCCAGCGCACCCCGGGACTACTACAATGAGCAGTTCTTC.

This chain links TRBV7-9 with TRBJ2-7, with TRBD2 as a possible D gene (6 bases). Trimming stripped 7 bases from V and 3 bases from J, with 19 bases between. The CDR3 is 15 residues long. CDR1 is SEHNR, CDR2 FQNEAQ, per germline (reference sequence). CDR3 coding DNA: TGTGCCAGCATTAGCGGAGACAGCTTTTTCTACGAGCAGTACTTC. Protein: CASISGDSFFYEQYF.

The chain uses TRBV6-5 and TRBJ2-7, with D possibly matching TRBD2 (6 bases). V was pared by 8 bases and J by 6 bases, with 14 bases between. CDR3 length equals 12 residues. Germline V CDR1 and CDR2: MNHEY, SVGAGI. CDR3 in amino acids: CASGPSGREQYF. CDR3 nucleotide sequence: TGTGCCAGCGGTCCCAGCGGGCGCGAGCAGTACTTC.

V is TRBV2 and J is TRBJ2-7, with TRBD1 matching over 7 bases. The V segment lost 8 bases and the J segment 3 bases; nucleotides outside the gene matches: 13. The CDR3 covers 15 residues. Germline CDR1 is SNHLY and CDR2 is FYNNEI. The CDR3 bases are TGTGCCAGCGTACCTCAATCAGGGGGAAACTACGAGCAGTACTTC. Amino acids: CASVPQSGGNYEQYF.

The sample holds a few counts of this clone. The chain recombines TRBV14 with TRBJ2-3, with 10 nucleotides matching TRBD2. The CDR3 has 16 residues. V gave up 0 bases and J gave up 3 bases; unmatched junction bases: 3. Looked up from germline, CDR1 is SGHDN and CDR2 is FVKESK. This CDR3 reads CASSQDPGLATDTQYF. In DNA form, the CDR3 reads TGTGCCAGCAGCCAAGATCCGGGACTAGCGACAGATACGCAGTATTTT.

This clone occurred a few times. V and J are TRBV28 and TRBJ1-4; D is unresolved. Trimming shortened V by 4 bases and J by 7 bases, and 10 bases separated the two germline ends. The CDR3 covers 13 residues. CDR1 is MDHEN, CDR2 SYDVKM, per germline. The CDR3 reads CASSSFASEKLFF. In DNA, the CDR3 is TGTGCCAGCAGTTCCTTTGCTAGTGAAAAACTGTTTTTT.

V and J are TRBV4-2 and TRBJ2-7, with 7 nucleotides matching TRBD1. This CDR3 is built from 15 residues. Trimming took 3 bases from V and 2 from J; bases not matched to a gene: 7. CDR1 and CDR2 (germline): LGHNA, YNFKEQ. CDR3 sequence (DNA): TGTGCCAGCAGCCAGGAGCAGGGGGAAGCCTACGAGCAGTACTTC. Translated: CASSQEQGEAYEQYF.

The chain couples TRBV28 to TRBJ2-7, with 10 bases that match TRBD1. V shed 6 bases and J 6 bases; nucleotides not matched to a gene: 2. Germline V gives CDR1 MDHEN, CDR2 SYDVKM. The length of the CDR3 is 12 residues. The CDR3 loop reads CASRTGGSEQYF. The CDR3 coding sequence is TGTGCCAGCAGGACAGGGGGCTCCGAGCAGTACTTC.

This clone appeared a few times. V gene TRBV12-5 combines with J gene TRBJ1-1; TRBD1 aligns across 7 bases. The CDR3 has 12 residues. The ends lost 1 base at V and 10 bases at J; junction bases unmatched: 3. CDR1 and CDR2 from the germline V gene are LGHNT and FRNRAP. In DNA form, the CDR3 reads TGTGCTAGTGGTTTGGGACAGGGCAGAGCTTTCTTT. Translated, it gives CASGLGQGRAFF.

The chain couples TRBV10-2 to TRBJ2-3; 8 nucleotides agree with TRBD2. CDR3 length equals 17 residues. The germline CDR1 and CDR2 sequences are WSHSY and SAAADI. V dropped 6 bases and J dropped 2; count of bases not matched to a gene: 13. The CDR3 is CASRTEIAGLVTDTQYF. The CDR3 DNA reads TGCGCCAGCAGAACCGAGATAGCGGGACTAGTCACAGATACGCAGTATTTT.